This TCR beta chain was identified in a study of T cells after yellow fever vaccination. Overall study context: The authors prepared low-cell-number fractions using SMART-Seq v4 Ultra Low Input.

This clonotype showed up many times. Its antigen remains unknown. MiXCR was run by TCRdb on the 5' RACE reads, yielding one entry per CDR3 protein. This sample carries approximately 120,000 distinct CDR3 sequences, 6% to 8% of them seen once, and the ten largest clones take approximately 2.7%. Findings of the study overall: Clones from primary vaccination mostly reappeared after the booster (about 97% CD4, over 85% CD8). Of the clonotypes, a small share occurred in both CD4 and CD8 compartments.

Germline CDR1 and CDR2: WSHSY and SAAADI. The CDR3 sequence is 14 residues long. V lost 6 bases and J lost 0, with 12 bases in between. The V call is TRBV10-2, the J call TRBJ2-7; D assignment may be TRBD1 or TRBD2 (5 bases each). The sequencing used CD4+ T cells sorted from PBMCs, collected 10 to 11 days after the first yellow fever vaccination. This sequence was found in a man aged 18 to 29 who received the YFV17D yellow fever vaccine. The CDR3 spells CASRSQGPSYEQYF. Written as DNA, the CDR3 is TGCGCCAGCAGATCCCAGGGACCCTCCTACGAGCAGTACTTC.